Below, 11 T cell receptor beta chains from the same sample are listed, as sequenced in a study of beta chain features in type 1 diabetes. Expressed TCRB transcripts were sequenced, since all the RNA that had been isolated was reverse transcribed. Sequencing was performed with immunoSEQ multiplex PCR; in TCRdb, only in-frame clones are kept and a portion is missing. The sample holds around 160,000 clones; 6.5% to 10% are singletons and the top ten take approximately 0.56%. Antigens of these TCRs are unknown. Study results and caveats: Moderate yet significant TCRB CDR3 shortening was seen in Type 1 diabetes patients in all four CD4+ subsets.

Sequenced input: central memory CD4+ T cells from blood. The receptors come from a woman between 18 and 30 years old with type 1 diabetes.

The chain couples TRBV2 to TRBJ2-1; tentative D call: TRBD2 (6 bases). The V and J ends lost 11 bases and 0 bases respectively, with 11 bases between them. Germline CDR1 and CDR2: SNHLY and FYNNEI. CDR3 length: 13 residues. The CDR3 region is CAGGASSYNEQFF. For the CDR3, the DNA is TGTGCCGGAGGGGCGAGCTCCTACAATGAGCAGTTCTTC.

This chain links TRBV29-1 with TRBJ2-1, with 12 bases that match TRBD2. Trimming took 7 bases from V and 2 from J; bases not matched to a gene: 3. Germline assignment: CDR1 SQVTM and CDR2 ANQGSEA. The CDR3 contains 14 residues. CDR3 region: CSASGGETYNEQFF. CDR3 sequence (DNA): TGCAGCGCTAGCGGGGGGGAGACCTACAATGAGCAGTTCTTC.

This clone has just a few counts. The chain has TRBV5-6 and TRBJ2-7; D is unresolved. Trimming removed 4 bases at V and 4 bases at J, with 12 bases between. The germline V gene encodes CDR1 SGHDT and CDR2 YYEEEE. There are 13 residues in the CDR3. CDR3 amino acids: CASSLRSTYEQYF. The CDR3 coding sequence is TGTGCCAGCAGCCTGCGGTCGACTTACGAGCAGTACTTC.

This clone was recorded a few times. The CDR3 DNA sequence: TGCGCCAGCAGCTTATCCTCCGGGTACCAAGAGACCCAGTACTTC. This sequence encodes CASSLSSGYQETQYF. This chain joins TRBV5-1 and TRBJ2-5; D is undetermined. The CDR3 extends over 15 amino acids. Trimming took off 2 bases at V and 0 bases at J, with 11 bases between the two ends. CDR1 and CDR2 (germline): SGHRS, YFSETQ.

This clone was found many times. The chain links TRBV9 to TRBJ1-4, with D unresolved. V dropped 0 bases and J dropped 0 bases, with 9 bases sitting between them. The length of the CDR3 is 16 residues. Germline V CDR1 and CDR2: SGDLS, YYNGEE. The CDR3 region has the DNA TGTGCCAGCAGCGTAGGGGCAGTTGCAACTAATGAAAAACTGTTTTTT. Protein sequence: CASSVGAVATNEKLFF.

This clone was detected once. The chain joins TRBV7-2 to TRBJ2-7; D possibly corresponds to TRBD2 (5 bases). CDR1 is SGHTA, CDR2 FQGNSA, per germline. CDR3 length: 15 residues. Trimming stripped 4 bases from V and 2 bases from J, with 15 bases between. The CDR3 DNA follows: TGTGCCAGCAGCTCCCAGGCGGGCACCACCTACGAGCAGTACTTC. Translated: CASSSQAGTTYEQYF.

A few counts support this clone. The rearrangement uses TRBV6-1 and TRBJ1-2; 7 bases fit TRBD1. CDR1 is MNHNS, CDR2 SASEGT, per germline. The CDR3 contains 12 residues. V dropped 6 bases and J dropped 7; count of bases not matched to a gene: 5. CDR3 protein: CASRPYRGGYTF. Written as DNA, the CDR3 is TGTGCCAGCAGGCCCTACAGGGGTGGCTACACCTTC.

This clone turned up a few times. The chain uses TRBV5-1 and TRBJ1-1; the match to TRBD1 covers 9 bases. The CDR3 loop spans 13 amino acids. Trimming at V came to 6 bases and at J to 4 bases, leaving 4 bases not matched to a gene. Per germline, CDR1 SGHRS and CDR2 YFSETQ. The CDR3: CASKQGAGTEAFF. The CDR3 DNA reads as TGCGCCAGCAAACAGGGGGCAGGCACTGAAGCTTTCTTT.

Only a few counts were recorded for this clone. Here the CDR3 reads CASSWGLAGADEQYF. In DNA form, the CDR3 reads TGTGCCAGCAGCTGGGGACTAGCGGGGGCTGACGAGCAGTACTTC. This chain uses TRBV7-9 with TRBJ2-7; 14 bases fit TRBD2. Germline CDR1 SEHNR, CDR2 FQNEAQ (reference sequence). The CDR3 runs to 15 residues. V was pared by 4 bases and J by 5 bases, with 4 bases of the junction left unmatched.

This clone has just a few counts. The chain employs TRBV7-3 and TRBJ1-2; D gene uncertain. This CDR3 has 12 amino acids. Germline CDR1 is SGHTA and CDR2 is FQGTGA. V was pared by 2 bases and J by 5 bases, with 6 bases between. The CDR3 nucleotides read TGTGCCAGCAGCTTAGAGCTATATGGCTACACCTTC. Translating it yields CASSLELYGYTF.

The chain employs TRBV27 and TRBJ2-1; tentatively, D is TRBD1 (6 bases). Germline assignment: CDR1 MNHEY and CDR2 SMNVEV (reference sequence). The ends were cut back, 6 bases at V and 7 bases at J, with 19 bases in the middle. The CDR3 runs 15 residues. This CDR3 is CASRLNRDRMNEQFF. In nucleotides, the CDR3 is TGTGCCAGCAGACTAAACAGGGACCGTATGAATGAGCAGTTCTTC.